A selection of T cell receptor beta chains follows, all from one sample in a study of post-analysis software for immune sequencing data. A single record per CDR3 protein comes from TCRdb applying MiXCR to the PCR reads. In the table there are about 560,000 distinct CDR3 sequences, 44% of which are singletons. Source material: blood. The source of these receptors is a girl aged 5-17 years with multiple sclerosis. The CDR3 runs from the conserved cysteine through the conserved F or W. D genes are given only for firm matches. Size values are once, few and many counts, or a class for expanded clones, and some rows have none.

14,TRBV5-1,TRBJ2-7,-,-,CASSFDVSSYEQYF,TGCGCCAGCAGCTTTGACGTTTCATCCTACGAGCAGTACTTC
16,TRBV7-6,TRBJ2-1,TRBD2,-,CASSLSAGGAYNEQFF,TGTGCCAGCAGCTTGAGTGCGGGAGGGGCCTACAATGAGCAGTTCTTC
16,TRBV12-3/TRBV12-4,TRBJ2-3,TRBD2,-,CASRTSGASSTDTQYF,TGTGCCAGCAGAACTAGCGGGGCCTCTAGCACAGATACGCAGTATTTT
11,TRBV20-1,TRBJ1-2,-,-,CSARDPYGYTF,TGCAGTGCTAGAGATCCCTATGGCTACACCTTC
13,TRBV5-1,TRBJ1-2,-,-,CASSSALNYGYTF,TGCGCCAGCAGCTCGGCTCTTAACTATGGCTACACCTTC
14,TRBV6-6,TRBJ1-4,-,-,CASSLGSTNEKLFF,TGTGCCAGCAGTTTGGGGTCAACTAATGAAAAACTGTTTTTT
14,TRBV20-1,TRBJ2-7,-,-,CSTTARLNNYEQYF,TGCAGTACCACAGCGAGACTAAATAACTACGAGCAGTACTTC
14,TRBV25-1,TRBJ1-2,TRBD1,-,CASSEGTGGYGYTF,TGTGCCAGCAGTGAAGGGACAGGGGGCTATGGCTACACCTTC
14,TRBV10-3,TRBJ2-7,-,-,CAIREFGPNYEQYF,TGTGCCATCCGAGAGTTCGGACCTAACTACGAGCAGTACTTC
17,TRBV12-3/TRBV12-4,TRBJ2-3,TRBD1,few,CASSRGAGQGNADTQYF,TGTGCCAGCAGCCGTGGAGCGGGACAGGGGAACGCAGATACGCAGTATTTT
11,TRBV19,TRBJ2-7,-,-,CARRDPYEQYF,TGTGCTCGCAGGGATCCGTACGAGCAGTACTTC
15,TRBV12-3/TRBV12-4,TRBJ2-3,-,once,CVSSLRTAGTDTQYF,TGTGTCAGCAGTTTAAGGACAGCTGGCACAGATACGCAGTATTTT
15,TRBV6-6,TRBJ2-1,-,-,CASSYEGVSYNEQFF,TGTGCCAGCAGTTACGAGGGGGTTTCCTACAATGAGCAGTTCTTC
14,TRBV4-1,TRBJ2-1,-,-,CASSQDPVGDEQFF,TGCGCCAGCAGCCAAGATCCCGTGGGGGATGAGCAGTTCTTC
15,TRBV7-9,TRBJ1-2,TRBD1,few,CASSSPATGSYGYTF,TGTGCCAGCAGCTCCCCCGCGACAGGGAGCTATGGCTACACCTTC
15,TRBV12-3/TRBV12-4,TRBJ2-1,TRBD2,few,CASSPSGMSYNEQFF,TGTGCCAGCAGTCCGAGCGGGATGTCCTACAATGAGCAGTTCTTC
14,TRBV24-1,TRBJ2-1,-,-,CATSDPPSGNEQFF,TGTGCCACCAGTGATCCTCCTTCGGGCAATGAGCAGTTCTTC
13,TRBV18,TRBJ1-2,-,-,CASSPAFREGYTF,TGTGCCAGCTCACCAGCGTTCAGGGAGGGCTACACCTTC
15,TRBV5-1,TRBJ2-7,TRBD2,-,CASSLSLAGSSEQYF,TGCGCCAGCAGCTTGAGCCTAGCGGGGAGCTCCGAGCAGTACTTC
16,TRBV20-1,TRBJ2-1,-,-,CSARDLGGPQGNEQFF,TGCAGTGCTAGAGATCTAGGCGGCCCCCAAGGAAATGAGCAGTTCTTC
15,TRBV12-3/TRBV12-4,TRBJ2-5,-,many,CASSLDTGLRETQYF,TGTGCCAGCAGTTTAGATACAGGGTTGAGGGAGACCCAGTACTTC
15,TRBV10-3,TRBJ2-7,-,-,CAISGSGGSLYEQYF,TGTGCCATCAGTGGGTCAGGGGGGAGTCTCTACGAGCAGTACTTC
18,TRBV20-1,TRBJ1-2,TRBD1,-,CSARDLVRGAQSNYGYTF,TGCAGTGCTAGAGATCTGGTCAGGGGGGCACAATCTAACTATGGCTACACCTTC
15,TRBV5-8,TRBJ1-4,TRBD1,-,CASSLAFGTGEKLFF,TGTGCCAGCAGCTTGGCGTTCGGGACAGGGGAAAAACTGTTTTTT
13,TRBV2,TRBJ2-1,-,-,CASRLDRNNEQFF,TGTGCCAGCAGGTTGGACAGAAACAATGAGCAGTTCTTC
18,TRBV5-1,TRBJ2-7,TRBD2,once,CANSWGLAGALRAYEQYF,TGCGCCAACAGCTGGGGACTAGCGGGAGCCCTCAGGGCCTACGAGCAGTACTTC
15,TRBV6-5,TRBJ2-7,-,-,CASSYSSDFSYEQYF,TGTGCCAGCAGTTACTCGTCGGACTTCTCCTACGAGCAGTACTTC
13,TRBV5-1,TRBJ1-2,-,-,CASSSEDLYGYTF,TGCGCCAGCAGCTCGGAGGACCTCTATGGCTACACCTTC
15,TRBV30,TRBJ1-5,-,-,CAWSSGTSTDQPQHF,TGTGCCTGGAGTTCCGGGACGAGCACGGATCAGCCCCAGCATTTT
18,TRBV7-9,TRBJ2-5,-,-,CASSPSVGSSSGEETQYF,TGTGCCAGCAGCCCCTCCGTGGGGTCCTCCTCCGGCGAAGAGACCCAGTACTTC
12,TRBV29-1,TRBJ1-2,-,-,CSVVKINYGYTF,TGCAGCGTTGTGAAGATAAACTATGGCTACACCTTC
15,TRBV5-1,TRBJ1-2,-,-,CASSGLGELEGGYTF,TGCGCCAGCAGTGGCCTCGGGGAGCTAGAAGGTGGCTACACCTTC
17,TRBV20-1,TRBJ1-2,TRBD1,few,CSARPRSGTGVNYGYTF,TGCAGTGCTAGACCCCGGTCCGGGACAGGGGTTAACTATGGCTACACCTTC
13,TRBV10-3,TRBJ1-4,-,few,CASRGPTNEKLFF,TGTGCCTCCCGAGGACCCACTAATGAAAAACTGTTTTTT
15,TRBV12-3/TRBV12-4,TRBJ2-6,-,few,CASTLRVGGANVLTF,TGTGCCAGCACTCTCCGGGTAGGCGGGGCCAACGTCCTGACTTTC
17,TRBV12-3/TRBV12-4,TRBJ2-1,-,-,CASSLASSGSSYNEQFF,TGTGCCAGCAGTTTAGCTTCGAGCGGAAGCTCCTACAATGAGCAGTTCTTC
13,TRBV6-2/TRBV6-3,TRBJ2-3,TRBD1,few,CASSPGTVGTQYF,TGTGCCAGCAGTCCCGGGACAGTGGGGACGCAGTATTTT
14,TRBV6-1,TRBJ1-4,-,few,CASSVEQRDEKLFF,TGTGCCAGCAGTGTGGAGCAGCGGGATGAAAAACTGTTTTTT
17,TRBV12-3/TRBV12-4,TRBJ2-4,-,few,CASSLHFERVAKNIQYF,TGTGCCAGCAGTCTCCATTTCGAGCGGGTAGCCAAAAACATTCAGTACTTC
15,TRBV9,TRBJ2-2,TRBD1,-,CASSVVDRGIGELFF,TGTGCCAGCAGCGTAGTAGACAGGGGGATCGGGGAGCTGTTTTTT
14,TRBV10-3,TRBJ2-7,-,many,CAISPAESSYEQYF,TGTGCCATCAGTCCGGCGGAGAGCTCCTACGAGCAGTACTTC